This T cell receptor (beta chain) stems from a study of spatial heterogeneity in lung cancer. Study-wide results and limits: Expanded alpha and beta TCR counts within tumors tracked tumor mutation counts.

MiXCR was run by TCRdb on the 5' RACE reads, yielding one entry per CDR3 protein. The repertoire holds around 20,000 distinct CDR3 sequences, roughly 7.5% seen once, with approximately 23% in the top ten. The sample's time point: sample taken at primary tumor resection. The CDR3 sequence is 15 residues long. V dropped 8 bases and J dropped 1 base, with 16 bases sitting between them. Germline V gene lookup returns CDR1 SGHAT and CDR2 FQNNGV. This clonotype has a handful of counts. Antigen unknown. V usage is TRBV11-2 and J usage is TRBJ2-3, with no clear D. This receptor was taken from a male donor with early-stage non-small cell lung cancer. The sample consisted of lung tumor tissue, taken at surgery. In DNA, the CDR3 is TGTGCCAGCGGCCTATGGTCCACTGGCACAGATACGCAGTATTTT. Protein product: CASGLWSTGTDTQYF.